This TCR beta chain was sequenced in a study of T cell responses to AZD1222 COVID-19 vaccine. Whole-study results and caveats: There were vaccine-associated CD4 TCRs across spike, dominant at 160-218 and 743-854. Among those given AZD1222, only 5 to 7 were seropositive at baseline.

Profiled with immunoSEQ multiplex PCR; TCRdb holds only in-frame clones, not every one. Here the sample spans 150,000 or so clones, 80% to 95% being singletons. CDR1 KGHSY and CDR2 FQNENV come from the germline V gene. Trimming left V 4 bases short and J 5 bases short, with 18 bases between. The CDR3 is 15 amino acids. Regarding this clone: The antigen is undetermined.

The chain has TRBV16 and TRBJ2-7; unclear D gene. This TCR was sampled from an adult in good health. This specimen was peripheral blood, taken on day 0 of AZD1222 vaccination. The CDR3 region has the DNA TGTGCCAGCAGCCGCTCGCCCAGCAATCGGCACGAGCAGTACTTC. Amino acid sequence: CASSRSPSNRHEQYF.